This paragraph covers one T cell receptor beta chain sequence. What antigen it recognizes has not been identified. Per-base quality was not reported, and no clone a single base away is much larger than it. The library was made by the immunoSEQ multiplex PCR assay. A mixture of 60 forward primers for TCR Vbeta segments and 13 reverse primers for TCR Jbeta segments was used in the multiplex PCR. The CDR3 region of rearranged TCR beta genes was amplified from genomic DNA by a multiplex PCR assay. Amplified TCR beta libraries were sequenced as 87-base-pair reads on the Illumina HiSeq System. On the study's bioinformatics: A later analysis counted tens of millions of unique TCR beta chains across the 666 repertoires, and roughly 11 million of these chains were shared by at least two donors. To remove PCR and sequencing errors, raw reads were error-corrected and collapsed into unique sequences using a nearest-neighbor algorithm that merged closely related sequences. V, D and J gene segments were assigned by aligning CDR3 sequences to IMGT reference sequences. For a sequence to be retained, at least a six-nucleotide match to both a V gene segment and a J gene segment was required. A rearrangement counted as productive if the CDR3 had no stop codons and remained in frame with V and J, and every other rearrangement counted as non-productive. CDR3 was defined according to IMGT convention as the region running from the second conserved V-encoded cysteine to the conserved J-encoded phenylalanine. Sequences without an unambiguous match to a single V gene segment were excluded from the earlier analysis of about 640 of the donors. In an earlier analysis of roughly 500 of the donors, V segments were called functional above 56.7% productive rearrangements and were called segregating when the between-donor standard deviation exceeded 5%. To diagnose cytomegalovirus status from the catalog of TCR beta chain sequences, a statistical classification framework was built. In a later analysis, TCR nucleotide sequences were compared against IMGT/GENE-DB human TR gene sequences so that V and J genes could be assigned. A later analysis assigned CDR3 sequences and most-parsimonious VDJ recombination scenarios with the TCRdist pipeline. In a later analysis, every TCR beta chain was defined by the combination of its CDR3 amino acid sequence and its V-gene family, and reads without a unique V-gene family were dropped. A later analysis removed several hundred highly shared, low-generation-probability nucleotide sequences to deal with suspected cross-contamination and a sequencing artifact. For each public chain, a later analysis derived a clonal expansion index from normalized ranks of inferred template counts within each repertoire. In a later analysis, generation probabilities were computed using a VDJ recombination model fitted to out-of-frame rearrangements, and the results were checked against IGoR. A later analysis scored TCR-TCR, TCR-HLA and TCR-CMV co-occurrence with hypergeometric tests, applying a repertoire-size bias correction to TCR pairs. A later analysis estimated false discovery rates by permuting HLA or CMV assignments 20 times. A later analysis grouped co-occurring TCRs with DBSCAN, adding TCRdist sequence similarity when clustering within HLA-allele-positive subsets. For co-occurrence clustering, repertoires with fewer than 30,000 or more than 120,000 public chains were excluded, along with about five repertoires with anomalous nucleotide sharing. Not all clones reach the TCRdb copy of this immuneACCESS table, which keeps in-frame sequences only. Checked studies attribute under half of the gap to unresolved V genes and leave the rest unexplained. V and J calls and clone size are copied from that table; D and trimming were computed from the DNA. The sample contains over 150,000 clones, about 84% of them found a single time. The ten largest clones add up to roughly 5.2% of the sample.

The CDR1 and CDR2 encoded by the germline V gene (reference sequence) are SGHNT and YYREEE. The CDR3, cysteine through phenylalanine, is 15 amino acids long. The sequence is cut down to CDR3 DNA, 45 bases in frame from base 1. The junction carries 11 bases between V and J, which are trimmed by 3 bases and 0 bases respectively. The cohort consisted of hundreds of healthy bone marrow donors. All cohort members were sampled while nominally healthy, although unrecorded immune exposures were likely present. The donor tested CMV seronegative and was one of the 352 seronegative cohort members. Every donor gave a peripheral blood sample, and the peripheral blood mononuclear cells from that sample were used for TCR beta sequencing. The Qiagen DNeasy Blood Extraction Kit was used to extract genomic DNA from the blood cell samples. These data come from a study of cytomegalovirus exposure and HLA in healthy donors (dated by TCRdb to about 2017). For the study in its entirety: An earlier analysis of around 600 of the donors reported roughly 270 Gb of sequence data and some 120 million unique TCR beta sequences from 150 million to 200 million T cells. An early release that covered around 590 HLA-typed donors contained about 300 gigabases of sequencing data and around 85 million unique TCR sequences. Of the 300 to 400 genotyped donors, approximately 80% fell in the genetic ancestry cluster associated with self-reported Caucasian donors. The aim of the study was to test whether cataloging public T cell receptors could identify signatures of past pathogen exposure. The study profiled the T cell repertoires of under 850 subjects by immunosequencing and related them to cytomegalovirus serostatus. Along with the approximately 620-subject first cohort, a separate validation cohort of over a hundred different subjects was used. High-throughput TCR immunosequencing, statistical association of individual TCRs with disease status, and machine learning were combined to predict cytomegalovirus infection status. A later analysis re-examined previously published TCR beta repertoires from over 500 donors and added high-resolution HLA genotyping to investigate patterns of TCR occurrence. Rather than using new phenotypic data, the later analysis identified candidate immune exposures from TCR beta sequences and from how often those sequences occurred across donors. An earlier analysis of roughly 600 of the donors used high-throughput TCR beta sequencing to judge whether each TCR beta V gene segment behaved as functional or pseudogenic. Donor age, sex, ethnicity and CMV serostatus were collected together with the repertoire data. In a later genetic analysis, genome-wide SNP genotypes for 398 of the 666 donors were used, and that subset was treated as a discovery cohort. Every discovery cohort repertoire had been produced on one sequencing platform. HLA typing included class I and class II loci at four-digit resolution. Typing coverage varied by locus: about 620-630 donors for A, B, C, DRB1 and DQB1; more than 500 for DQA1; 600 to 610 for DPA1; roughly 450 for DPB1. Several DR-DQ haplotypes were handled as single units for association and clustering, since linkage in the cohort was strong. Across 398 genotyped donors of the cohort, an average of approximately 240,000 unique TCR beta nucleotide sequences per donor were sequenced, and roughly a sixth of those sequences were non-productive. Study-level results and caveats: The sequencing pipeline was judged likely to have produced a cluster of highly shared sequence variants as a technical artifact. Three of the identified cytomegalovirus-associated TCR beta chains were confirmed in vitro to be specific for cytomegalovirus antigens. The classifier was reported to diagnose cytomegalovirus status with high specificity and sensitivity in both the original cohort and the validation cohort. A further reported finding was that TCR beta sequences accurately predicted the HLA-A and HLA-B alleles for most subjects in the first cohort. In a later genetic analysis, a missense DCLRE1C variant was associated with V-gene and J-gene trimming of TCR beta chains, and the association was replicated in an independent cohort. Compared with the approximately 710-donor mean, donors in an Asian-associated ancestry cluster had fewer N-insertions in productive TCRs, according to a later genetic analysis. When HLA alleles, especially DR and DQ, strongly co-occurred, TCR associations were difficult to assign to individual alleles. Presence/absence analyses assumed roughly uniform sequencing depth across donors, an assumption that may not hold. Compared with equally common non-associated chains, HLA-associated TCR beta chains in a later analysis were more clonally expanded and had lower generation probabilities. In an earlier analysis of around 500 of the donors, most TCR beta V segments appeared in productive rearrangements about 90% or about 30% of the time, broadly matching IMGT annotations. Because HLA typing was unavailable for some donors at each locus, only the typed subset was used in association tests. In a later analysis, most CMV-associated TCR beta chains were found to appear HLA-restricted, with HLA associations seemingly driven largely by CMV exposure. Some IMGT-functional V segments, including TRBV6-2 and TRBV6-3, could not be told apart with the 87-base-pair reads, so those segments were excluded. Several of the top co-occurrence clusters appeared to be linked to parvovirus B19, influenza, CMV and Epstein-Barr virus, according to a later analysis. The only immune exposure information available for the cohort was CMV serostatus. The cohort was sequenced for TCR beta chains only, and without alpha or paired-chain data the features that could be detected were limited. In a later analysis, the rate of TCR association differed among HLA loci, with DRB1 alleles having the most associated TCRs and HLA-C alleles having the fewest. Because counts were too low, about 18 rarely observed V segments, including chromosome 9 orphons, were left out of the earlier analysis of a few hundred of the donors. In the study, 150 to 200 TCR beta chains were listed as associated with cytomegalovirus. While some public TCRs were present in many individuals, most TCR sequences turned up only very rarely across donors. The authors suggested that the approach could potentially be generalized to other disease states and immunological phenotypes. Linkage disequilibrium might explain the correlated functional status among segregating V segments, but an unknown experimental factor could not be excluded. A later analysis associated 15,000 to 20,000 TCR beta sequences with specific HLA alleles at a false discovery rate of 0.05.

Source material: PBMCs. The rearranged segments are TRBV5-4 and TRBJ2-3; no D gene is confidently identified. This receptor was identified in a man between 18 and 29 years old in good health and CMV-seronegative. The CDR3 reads CASSSLPGSTDTQYF. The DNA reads TGTGCCAGCAGCTCCCTTCCGGGTAGCACAGATACGCAGTATTTT.